The 7 T cell receptor beta chains below come from one sample, sequenced in a study of glioma-infiltrating T cells. Using RNA template, CDR3s of TCR alpha and beta were amplified with iRepertoire arm-PCR. TCRdb redid the calling of the multiplex PCR reads with MiXCR, one entry per CDR3 protein. Among about 99,000 distinct CDR3 sequences, 29% were seen once, and the ten largest hold 40% to 55%. The sequenced material came from glioma tissue, nonneoplastic brain tissue, or PBMCs (not recorded which). The receptors were sampled from a human donor with low-grade glioma or glioblastoma, undergoing nonglioma brain surgery, or in good health (not recorded which).

This clonotype appeared many times. The genes are TRBV7-2 and TRBJ2-2; D uncertain. CDR3 size: 15 residues. Germline CDR1 and CDR2: SGHTA and FQGNSA. Trimming removed 5 bases at V and 0 bases at J, with 10 bases between. The CDR3 is CASSRDTSNTGELFF. The DNA for the CDR3 is TGTGCCAGCAGCCGCGACACCTCGAACACCGGGGAGCTGTTTTTT.

At least ten counts were recorded for this clonotype. The chain couples TRBV4-3 to TRBJ2-1, with a weak D call TRBD2 (6 bases). Germline CDR1 is LGHNA and CDR2 is YSLEER. CDR3 length: 13 amino acids. V lost 3 bases and J 8 bases, leaving 11 bases between the germline ends. CDR3 DNA: TGCGCCAGCAGCCACGATTCTAGCGATGAGCAGTTCTTC. Protein sequence: CASSHDSSDEQFF.

This clonotype was seen ten or more times. The chain combines TRBV27 with TRBJ1-3; D is undetermined. Between the trimmed V and J ends, which lost 6 bases and 0 bases, there was a span of 24 bases. The CDR3 loop spans 19 amino acids. CDR1 and CDR2 from the germline V gene are MNHEY and SMNVEV (reference sequence). The CDR3 is CASSGKNPGPAYSGNTIYF. Here the CDR3 DNA reads TGTGCCAGCAGCGGAAAAAATCCCGGACCGGCCTACTCTGGAAACACCATATATTTT.

The sample holds many counts of this clonotype. The chain couples TRBV7-2 to TRBJ2-3; either TRBD1 or TRBD2 may fit D (5 bases each). Trimming took 1 base from V and 10 from J, leaving 6 bases between them. In germline, CDR1 is SGHTA, CDR2 FQGNSA. CDR3 size: 11 residues. CDR3 in DNA: TGTGCCAGCAGCTTAGTGGGACCGCAGTATTTT. It yields the protein CASSLVGPQYF.

As to this clonotype: This may arise from a read error, as a much more abundant clone is one base away. The chain is built from TRBV7-2 and TRBJ2-1; TRBD2 agrees at 9 bases. The junction had 7 bases not matched to a gene; V was cut back by 1 base and J by 12 bases. The CDR3 spans 14 residues. CDR1 and CDR2 (germline): SGHTA, FQGNSA. The CDR3 region has the DNA TGTGCCAGCAGCTTAGTTAGCGGGGGTCGAGGGCAGTTCTTC. Translation gives CASSLVSGGRGQFF. Looking up the rest from reference TRBV7-2 and TRBJ2-1 gives the full variable domain: GAGVSQSPSNKVTEKGKDVELRCDPISGHTALYWYRQSLGQGLEFLIYFQGNSAPDKSGLPSDRFSAERTGGSVSTLTIQRTQQEDSAVYLCASSLVSGGRGQFFGPGTRLTVL.

Only a few counts were recorded for this clonotype. V is TRBV14 and J is TRBJ2-1; D uncertain. V was clipped by 1 base and J by 2 bases, with 9 bases between them. Germline V gene lookup returns CDR1 SGHDN and CDR2 FVKESK. The CDR3 is 15 residues long. The CDR3 spells CASSQVPTTYNEQFF. The DNA for the CDR3 is TGTGCCAGCAGCCAAGTCCCCACGACCTACAATGAGCAGTTCTTC. Together with reference TRBV14 and TRBJ2-1, the CDR3 gives the full variable domain: EAGVTQFPSHSVIEKGQTVTLRCDPISGHDNLYWYRRVMGKEIKFLLHFVKESKQDESGMPNNRFLAERTGGTYSTLKVQPAELEDSGVYFCASSQVPTTYNEQFFGPGTRLTVL.

Note on this clonotype: The junction and the germline gene differ at one end; a read error may be behind it. The chain joins TRBV7-2 to TRBJ2-7; 7 bases agree with TRBD1. This CDR3 contains 15 residues. Germline loops: CDR1 SGHTA, CDR2 FQGNSA. As DNA, the CDR3 is TGTGCCAGCGGCTTAGAGTCAGGGGGTACCTACGAGCAGTACTTC. Its protein product is CASGLESGGTYEQYF.